The clone carrying this T cell receptor (beta chain) has just a few counts. This sample was taken from a study of T cell changes during pregnancy in multiple sclerosis. Here immunoSEQ multiplex PCR was the method, and the copy in TCRdb shows in-frame clones only, minus some. The data contain about 50,000 clones, about 93% of them singletons. Germline V lookup: CDR1 LGHNA, CDR2 YNFKEQ. The CDR3 extends over 15 amino acids. The V end lost 3 bases, the J end lost 3 bases, and 12 bases lay between the germline ends. The gene calls are TRBV4-2 and TRBJ1-5; the D is unclear. The clonotype originates from a female donor with multiple sclerosis, enrolled in a pregnancy study. The input for sequencing was CD4+ T cells from peripheral blood mononuclear cells, taken in the second trimester of pregnancy. The CDR3 protein is CASSQRRGSNQPQHF. Here the CDR3 DNA reads TGTGCCAGCAGCCAGAGACGAGGCTCCAATCAGCCCCAGCATTTT.